The 22 T cell receptor beta chains in this list originate from one sample, sequenced in a study of CD8+CD57+ T cells in acquired aplastic anemia. The template for TCR beta VDJ and CDR3 sequence profiling was genomic DNA. MiXCR, applied by TCRdb to the reads, yields one record per CDR3 protein. This table has approximately 200,000 distinct CDR3 sequences, 60% to 65% appearing once. Sequencing used sorted CD4+, CD8+, or CD8+CD57+ T cells (not recorded which) from PBMCs. The receptor source for this set is a human donor in good health.

The chain is built from TRBV2 and TRBJ2-1; tentative D call: TRBD2 (6 bases). With 4 bases removed from V and 2 bases from J, the gap between germline ends came to 12 bases. CDR1 SNHLY and CDR2 FYNNEI come from the germline V gene. The CDR3 totals 15 residues. CDR3 residues: CASSVEGRTYNEQFF. CDR3 nucleotides: TGTGCCAGCAGTGTGGAGGGCCGAACCTACAATGAGCAGTTCTTC. The whole variable domain, filled in from reference TRBV2 and TRBJ2-1, reads EPEVTQTPSHQVTQMGQEVILRCVPISNHLYFYWYRQILGQKVEFLVSFYNNEISEKSEIFDDQFSVERPDGSNFTLKIRSTKLEDSAMYFCASSVEGRTYNEQFFGPGTRLTVL.

This clonotype has a count of ten or more. The chain has TRBV6-1 and TRBJ2-1, with D unclear. V lost 3 bases, J lost 5 bases, and 8 bases lay in between. This CDR3 has 13 residues. Germline V gives CDR1 MNHNS, CDR2 SASEGT. The CDR3 bases are TGTGCCAGCAGTGAGGGCGCACACAATGAGCAGTTCTTC. Translated: CASSEGAHNEQFF.

Ten or more counts support this clonotype. The rearrangement links TRBV19 to TRBJ1-1, with D possibly TRBD1 on 5 matching bases. The germline V gene has CDR1 LNHDA and CDR2 SQIVND (reference sequence). V was trimmed by 7 bases and J by 2 bases, leaving 17 bases between them. CDR3 length equals 15 residues. The CDR3 nucleotides read TGTGCCAGTACCGAAATCTGGGGGATAAACACTGAAGCTTTCTTT. It yields the protein CASTEIWGINTEAFF.

V is TRBV29-1 and J is TRBJ2-7; D gene uncertain. The CDR3 is 14 residues long. The V gene's germline CDR1 is SQVTM and CDR2 ANQGSEA. The V end lost 5 bases, the J end lost 4 bases, and 18 bases lay between the germline ends. The CDR3 DNA reads TGCAGCGTTTCTGAGGCGGCCAATCCTTACGAGCAGTACTTC. It yields the protein CSVSEAANPYEQYF.

This clonotype was observed a handful of times. The chain joins TRBV20-1 to TRBJ2-3; 8 bases are a match to TRBD2. Germline CDR1 DFQATT, CDR2 SNEGSKA (reference sequence). CDR3 size: 16 residues. V shed 0 bases and J 3 bases; nucleotides not matched to a gene: 8. The CDR3 DNA is TGCAGTGCTAGAGATCTAGGCGGGAGGAGTACAGATACGCAGTATTTT. Amino acids: CSARDLGGRSTDTQYF.

In the case of this clonotype: A read error may account for a junction end that differs from germline. V usage is TRBV2 and J usage is TRBJ2-3; D not resolved. CDR3 length equals 13 residues. Germline lookup yields CDR1 SNHLY and CDR2 FYNNEI. The DNA for the CDR3 is TGTGCCAGCAGCGAAGGGTGGGGAGATACGCAGTATTTT. It translates to CASSEGWGDTQYF.

V usage is TRBV7-9 and J usage is TRBJ1-1, with D unclear. CDR3 length equals 13 residues. Trimming stripped 5 bases from V and 6 bases from J, with 13 bases between. Per germline, CDR1 SEHNR and CDR2 FQNEAQ (reference sequence). The CDR3 sequence: CASSTKMSSEAFF. CDR3 bases: TGTGCCAGCAGCACCAAAATGAGCTCTGAAGCTTTCTTT.

In this sample, this clonotype turned up many times. The chain couples TRBV6-2 or TRBV6-3 to TRBJ1-1; D gene unclear. The ends were cut back, 4 bases at V and 7 bases at J, with 13 bases in the middle. Germline values: CDR1 MNHEY, CDR2 SVGEGT. This CDR3 is built from 13 residues. CDR3 nucleotides: TGTGCCAGCAGTTCCCCGGCACGCAGTGAAGCTTTCTTT. Translating gives CASSSPARSEAFF.

This clonotype appeared many times. This rearrangement joins TRBV27 to TRBJ2-7; D could derive from TRBD1 or TRBD2 (5 bases each). The CDR3 sequence is 13 residues long. Trimming took off 5 bases at V and 4 bases at J, with 12 bases between the two ends. Germline CDR1 reads MNHEY; CDR2 reads SMNVEV (reference sequence). The CDR3 here is CASSPGPKYEQYF. The CDR3 nucleotides read TGTGCCAGCAGTCCGGGACCGAAATACGAGCAGTACTTC.

CDR3 region: CASSWTSGTNEQYF. CDR3 bases: TGTGCCAGCAGCTGGACTAGCGGGACGAACGAGCAGTACTTC. The V and J genes are TRBV7-2 and TRBJ2-7, with 12 bases lining up with TRBD2. Trimming cost V 4 bases and J 5 bases; bases outside gene matches: 3. CDR1 and CDR2 (germline): SGHTA, FQGNSA. The CDR3 is made up of 14 amino acids.

The gene calls are TRBV9 and TRBJ2-7, with D perhaps matching TRBD1 (5 bases). Germline loops: CDR1 SGDLS, CDR2 YYNGEE. V was clipped by 5 bases and J by 3 bases, with 12 bases between them. The CDR3 covers 13 residues. The CDR3 nucleotides read TGTGCCAGCAGAGGGGTCGGAGACTACGAGCAGTACTTC. It yields the protein CASRGVGDYEQYF. The full variable domain, completed using reference TRBV9 and TRBJ2-7, is DSGVTQTPKHLITATGQRVTLRCSPRSGDLSVYWYQQSLDQGLQFLIQYYNGEERAKGNILERFSAQQFPDLHSELNLSSLELGDSALYFCASRGVGDYEQYFGPGTRLTVT.

The chain links TRBV10-1 to TRBJ2-5; 7 nucleotides match TRBD1. The CDR3 has 15 residues. CDR1 and CDR2 (germline): WNHNN, SYGVQD (reference sequence). J lost 2 bases, V lost 3 bases, and 6 bases had no gene match. This CDR3 reads CASSDLARGQETQYF. CDR3 coding DNA: TGCGCCAGCAGTGATCTGGCCAGGGGGCAAGAGACCCAGTACTTC.

Details on this clonotype: One junction end does not reproduce the germline sequence, and a read error may be involved. CDR3 region: CASSLLGPGEGEQYF. The CDR3 region has the DNA TGTGCTAGCAGCTTATTAGGTCCAGGGGAAGGCGAGCAGTACTTC. J is TRBJ2-7 and V is TRBV7-3, with D tentatively TRBD1 (6 bases). Per the germline V gene, CDR1 is SGHTA and CDR2 is FQGTGA. This CDR3 spans 15 amino acids.

The rearrangement uses TRBV5-1 and TRBJ1-6; D is unresolved. CDR1 is SGHRS and CDR2 is YFSETQ in the germline V gene. The CDR3 loop spans 13 amino acids. Trimming removed 7 bases from V and 4 bases from J, with 9 bases in between. The CDR3 region is CASGRVYNSPLHF. The CDR3 coding sequence is TGCGCCAGCGGTCGAGTTTATAATTCACCCCTCCACTTT.

The sample holds a few counts of this clonotype. The CDR3 nucleotides read TGCAGTGCTACAGATGATGTCCAAGGGCGAAGGTCACCCCTCCACTTT. The encoded protein is CSATDDVQGRRSPLHF. The chain joins TRBV20-1 to TRBJ1-6, with D unclear. The germline gives CDR1 DFQATT, CDR2 SNEGSKA (reference sequence). This CDR3 has 16 residues. Between the trimmed V and J ends, which lost 4 bases and 10 bases, there was a span of 23 bases.

The gene calls are TRBV24-1 and TRBJ2-2, with TRBD1 matching over 7 bases. CDR3 length: 14 residues. The V and J ends lost 3 bases and 6 bases, in that order; junction bases with no gene match: 3. Germline CDR1 and CDR2: KGHDR and SFDVKD. The CDR3 nucleotides are TGTGCCACCAGTGATACGACAGGGCCCGGGGAGCTGTTTTTT. This encodes CATSDTTGPGELFF.

The chain combines TRBV2 with TRBJ1-1; D unresolved. Between the trimmed V and J ends, which lost 8 bases and 0 bases, there was a span of 7 bases. Germline CDR1 SNHLY, CDR2 FYNNEI. This CDR3 contains 12 residues. Here the CDR3 DNA reads TGTGCCAGCCAACTAATGAACACTGAAGCTTTCTTT. It is translated as CASQLMNTEAFF.

This clonotype was counted at least ten times. This chain links TRBV6-5 with TRBJ2-1; 10 positions match TRBD2. CDR3 length: 17 residues. After removal of 0 bases from V and 4 bases from J, the junction contained 6 bases not matched to a gene. The germline CDR1 and CDR2 sequences are MNHEY and SVGAGI. The CDR3 coding sequence is TGTGCCAGCAGTTACTCGCCTAGCGGGAGTAGGTACAATGAGCAGTTCTTC. Amino acids: CASSYSPSGSRYNEQFF.

This clonotype came up a few times. This sequence joins TRBV7-6 and TRBJ2-3, with no clear D. V lost 0 bases to trimming and J lost 6 bases, with 4 bases between them. Per germline, CDR1 SGHVS and CDR2 FNYEAQ. This CDR3 has 12 residues. Here the CDR3 DNA reads TGTGCCAGCAGCTTAGCTAGGGATACGCAGTATTTT. Translated, it gives CASSLARDTQYF.

Notes on this clonotype: At one boundary the junction diverges from the germline segment, which might be a read error. The chain links TRBV6-5 to TRBJ1-6; D uncertain. CDR3 size: 12 residues. Germline V gives CDR1 MNHEY, CDR2 SVGAGI. The CDR3 protein is CTSSQDNSPLHF. CDR3 DNA sequence: TGTACCAGCAGCCAGGATAATTCACCCCTCCACTTT.

This rearrangement joins TRBV10-3 to TRBJ2-3; D not certain. The CDR3 is made up of 14 amino acids. Germline loops: CDR1 ENHRY, CDR2 SYGVKD. V lost 2 bases and J lost 2, with 8 bases in between. CDR3 bases: TGTGCCATCAGTGAGCCGGTGCTCACAGATACGCAGTATTTT. Amino acid sequence: CAISEPVLTDTQYF.

Concerning this clonotype: A much larger clone is a single base away; this may be a read error. The rearrangement joins TRBV10-2 to TRBJ2-3; 8 nucleotides align to TRBD2. The CDR3 loop spans 15 amino acids. Germline loops: CDR1 WSHSY, CDR2 SAAADI. With V trimmed by 10 bases and J by 1 base, 10 bases remained unmatched. CDR3 protein: CAITQTGGGTDTQYF. As DNA, the CDR3 is TGCGCCATCACCCAGACGGGGGGGGGCACAGATACGCAGTATTTT.